Shown below are 13 T cell receptor beta chains from a single sample sequenced in a study of T cell responses to AZD1222 COVID-19 vaccine. Clones were sequenced by immunoSEQ multiplex PCR, and TCRdb holds only the in-frame ones, with some missing. The data contain around 150,000 clones, about 93% of them singletons. Here the sequenced sample was peripheral blood, taken 28 days after the second AZD1222 dose. These receptors were collected from an adult who received the AZD1222 COVID-19 vaccine.

The table lists this clone with a count of one. This chain's CDR3 is CASSPHRVYEQYF. The CDR3 DNA follows: TGTGCCAGCAGTCCTCACAGGGTCTACGAGCAGTACTTC. The J gene is TRBJ2-7, the V gene TRBV12-3 or TRBV12-4; D is perhaps TRBD1 (6 bases). V was cut by 5 bases and J by 3 bases, with 11 bases left in between. This CDR3 region has 13 residues.

The J gene is TRBJ2-7, the V gene TRBV27; unclear D gene. CDR1 and CDR2 (germline): MNHEY, SMNVEV (reference sequence). V lost 3 bases and J 4 bases, leaving 7 bases between the germline ends. The CDR3 contains 12 residues. CDR3 amino acids: CASSFGGYEQYF. As DNA, the CDR3 is TGTGCCAGCAGTTTTGGCGGATACGAGCAGTACTTC.

This sequence joins TRBV19 and TRBJ1-3; D perhaps matches TRBD1 (6 bases). The CDR3 spans 14 residues. CDR1 is LNHDA, CDR2 SQIVND, per germline (reference sequence). Deletions cut 5 bases from V and 4 bases from J, with 12 bases between. DNA for the CDR3: TGTGCCAGTAGTCTCAGCGACAGGGGAAACACCATATATTTT. Protein sequence: CASSLSDRGNTIYF.

The J gene is TRBJ1-6, the V gene TRBV11-3; 7 bases are a match to TRBD1. This CDR3 has 18 amino acids. With 0 bases clipped from V and 10 bases from J, the junction kept 15 bases outside the gene matches. Germline V gene sequence: CDR1 SGHNT, CDR2 YENEEA. The CDR3 protein is CASSLDRRGRGRWSPLHF. CDR3 coding DNA: TGTGCCAGCAGCTTAGATCGGAGGGGGCGCGGTCGGTGGTCACCCCTCCACTTT.

This chain joins TRBV7-9 and TRBJ2-5, with D perhaps matching TRBD1 or TRBD2 (6 bases each). Trimming stripped 0 bases from V and 1 base from J, with 21 bases between. From germline, CDR1 is SEHNR and CDR2 FQNEAQ (reference sequence). The CDR3 is 19 amino acids. CDR3 nucleotides: TGTGCCAGCAGCTTAGCGCTAACGTTCTCGGGGGCCCTCCAAGAGACCCAGTACTTC. Protein product: CASSLALTFSGALQETQYF.

The genes are TRBV19 and TRBJ1-5, with D unclear. V lost 3 bases to trimming and J lost 7 bases, with 7 bases between them. Per the germline V gene, CDR1 is LNHDA and CDR2 is SQIVND (reference sequence). CDR3 length: 12 residues. CDR3 nucleotides: TGTGCCAGTAGTATTAGTCGGCAGCCCCAGCATTTT. Its protein product is CASSISRQPQHF.

The chain has TRBV27 and TRBJ2-3; D uncertain. Germline CDR1 MNHEY, CDR2 SMNVEV (reference sequence). Trimming shortened V by 3 bases and J by 4 bases, and 11 bases separated the two germline ends. CDR3 length: 14 residues. CDR3 bases: TGTGCCAGCAGTTTCTACTTTGGGGCAGATACGCAGTATTTT. As protein: CASSFYFGADTQYF.

The chain recombines TRBV19 with TRBJ1-1, with a possible D match to TRBD1 (5 bases). This CDR3 region has 15 residues. Germline V gives CDR1 LNHDA, CDR2 SQIVND (reference sequence). The V end was cut by 7 bases, the J end by 5 bases, with 20 bases between. The CDR3 nucleotides are TGTGCCAGTATGGGGTGGGGGGATGGATCTACTGAAGCTTTCTTT. This codes for CASMGWGDGSTEAFF.

This sequence joins TRBV4-1 and TRBJ2-3; 8 bases line up with TRBD2. V shed 0 bases, J shed 0 bases, and the junction held 8 bases outside the gene matches. The CDR3 has 18 residues. CDR1 and CDR2 (germline): MGHRA, YSYEKL. This CDR3 is CASSQDSESGGSTDTQYF. In nucleotides, the CDR3 is TGCGCCAGCAGCCAAGATTCAGAGAGCGGGGGTAGCACAGATACGCAGTATTTT.

Points on this clone: The same CDR3 can be traced to other DNA sequences in this sample. This chain connects TRBV19 to TRBJ1-5; 7 bases match TRBD1. CDR3 length: 13 amino acids. V trimming: 6 bases; J trimming: 4 bases; junction bases outside the gene matches: 3. From germline, CDR1 is LNHDA and CDR2 SQIVND (reference sequence). The DNA of the CDR3 is TGTGCCAGTAGCCCACAGGGGAATCAGCCCCAGCATTTT. Protein sequence: CASSPQGNQPQHF.

The chain has TRBV10-3 and TRBJ1-2; no firm D call. V dropped 4 bases and J dropped 7 bases, with 13 bases sitting between them. The germline V gene encodes CDR1 ENHRY and CDR2 SYGVKD. CDR3 length: 13 residues. The CDR3 spells CAISGFPSGGYTF. DNA for the CDR3: TGTGCCATCAGTGGTTTCCCCAGCGGTGGCTACACCTTC.

The V gene is TRBV5-6, the J gene TRBJ2-1, with D uncertain. The V end was cut by 0 bases, the J end by 10 bases, with 8 bases between. Germline CDR1 reads SGHDT; CDR2 reads YYEEEE. CDR3 length equals 12 residues. DNA of the CDR3: TGTGCCAGCAGCTTGGCCCTGGGAGAGCAGTTCTTC. Translation gives CASSLALGEQFF.

Only one count was recorded for this clone. The chain has TRBV28 and TRBJ2-3; TRBD1 matches at 9 bases. This CDR3 region has 17 residues. Germline V gene sequence: CDR1 MDHEN, CDR2 SYDVKM. Trimming at V came to 8 bases and at J to 4 bases, leaving 16 bases not matched to a gene. The DNA for the CDR3 is TGTGCCAGCCGGCCGCCAAGACAGGGGGTCGGTTCAGATACGCAGTATTTT. Translation: CASRPPRQGVGSDTQYF.